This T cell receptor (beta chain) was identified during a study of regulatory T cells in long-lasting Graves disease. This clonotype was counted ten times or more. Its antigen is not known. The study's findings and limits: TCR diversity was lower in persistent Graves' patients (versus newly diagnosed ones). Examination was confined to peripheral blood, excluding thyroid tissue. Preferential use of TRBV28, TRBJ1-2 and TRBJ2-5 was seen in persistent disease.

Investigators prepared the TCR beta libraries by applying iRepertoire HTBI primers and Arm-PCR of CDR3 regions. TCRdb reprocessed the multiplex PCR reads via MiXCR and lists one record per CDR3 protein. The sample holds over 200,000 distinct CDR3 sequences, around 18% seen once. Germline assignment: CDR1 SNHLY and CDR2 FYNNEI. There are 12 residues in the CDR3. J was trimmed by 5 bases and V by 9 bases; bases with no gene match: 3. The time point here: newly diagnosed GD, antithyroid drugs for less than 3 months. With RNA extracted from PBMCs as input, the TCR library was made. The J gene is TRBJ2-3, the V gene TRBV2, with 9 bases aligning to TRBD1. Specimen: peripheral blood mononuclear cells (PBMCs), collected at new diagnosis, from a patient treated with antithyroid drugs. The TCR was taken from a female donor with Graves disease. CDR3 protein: CARGTGRDTQYF. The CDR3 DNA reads TGTGCCAGAGGGACAGGGAGAGATACGCAGTATTTT.